One sample yielded the 18 T cell receptor beta chains listed below, sequenced in a study of T-cell reconstitution after alpha-beta-depleted transplantation in children. Unique molecular identifiers were incorporated when the TCRbeta library was constructed. One entry per CDR3 protein results from TCRdb running MiXCR on the PCR reads. The top ten clones hold around 14% of a sample with approximately 200,000 distinct CDR3 sequences, roughly 15% of them seen once. The sample was PBMCs from the stem cell graft donor, taken from the stem cell graft. Every receptor here comes from a human donor who donated a stem cell graft to a child with acute lymphoblastic leukemia.

This clonotype was detected ten times or more. The chain has TRBV12-5 and TRBJ2-1, with 8 nucleotides matching TRBD1. V dropped 4 bases and J dropped 3; count of bases not matched to a gene: 14. Germline CDR1 and CDR2: LGHNT and FRNRAP. The length of the CDR3 is 18 residues. CDR3 coding DNA: TGTGCTAGTGGTTCGTCAAAATCCGCAGGGGGCCGCTACAATGAGCAGTTCTTC. As protein: CASGSSKSAGGRYNEQFF.

At least ten counts were recorded for this clonotype. This chain joins TRBV20-1 and TRBJ2-5; D gene unclear. V was trimmed by 7 bases and J by 3 bases, leaving 15 bases between them. The CDR3 consists of 13 residues. The germline CDR1 and CDR2 sequences are DFQATT and SNEGSKA (reference sequence). CDR3 in amino acids: CSEQAGLEETQYF. CDR3 in DNA: TGCAGTGAGCAAGCAGGCCTAGAAGAGACCCAGTACTTC.

The chain uses TRBV7-9 and TRBJ1-1; the D is unclear. Germline V lookup: CDR1 SEHNR, CDR2 FQNEAQ (reference sequence). Trimming stripped 3 bases from V and 1 base from J, with 6 bases between. The CDR3 has 13 amino acids. CDR3: CASSLEENTEAFF. Written as DNA, the CDR3 is TGTGCCAGCAGCTTGGAAGAGAACACTGAAGCTTTCTTT.

This clonotype showed up just a few times. The rearrangement links TRBV28 to TRBJ1-6; D is possibly TRBD1 (6 bases). The V gene lost 6 bases and the J gene lost 10 bases, with 19 bases spanning the gap. CDR3 length: 15 residues. CDR1 is MDHEN and CDR2 is SYDVKM in the germline V gene. The CDR3, as DNA: TGTGCCAGCAGCCCAAGCAGGGGACACGTCTCACCCCTCCACTTT. It yields the protein CASSPSRGHVSPLHF.

There are many counts of this clonotype. V usage is TRBV20-1 and J usage is TRBJ2-3; D gene unclear. The CDR3 extends over 13 amino acids. Trimming took off 8 bases at V and 2 bases at J, with 14 bases between the two ends. Germline V CDR1 and CDR2: DFQATT, SNEGSKA (reference sequence). As DNA, the CDR3 is TGCAGTACGCAGGAACAGATCACAGATACGCAGTATTTT. Residues: CSTQEQITDTQYF.

This clonotype was found many times. The chain is built from TRBV6-1 and TRBJ2-7; 10 bases are shared with TRBD2. V shed 6 bases and J 5 bases; nucleotides not matched to a gene: 10. This CDR3 region has 15 residues. Germline loops: CDR1 MNHNS, CDR2 SASEGT. CDR3 sequence: CASRNQAGGRNEQYF. CDR3 sequence (DNA): TGTGCCAGCAGAAACCAAGCGGGAGGGCGAAACGAGCAGTACTTC.

On this clonotype itself: A much more abundant neighbour one base away suggests this may be a read error. The conserved closing phenylalanine or tryptophan is absent in this CDR3, likely reflecting a read error. The V call is TRBV6-5, the J call TRBJ1-2, with unresolved D. The CDR3 is made up of 12 amino acids. CDR1 and CDR2 (germline): MNHEY, SVGAGI. Trimming removed 6 bases at V and 8 bases at J, with 13 bases between. The CDR3 nucleotides are TGTGCCAGCAGCAGTCAACCTAGGGGCTACACCTTG. Its protein is CASSSQPRGYTL.

This clonotype was found many times. The chain has TRBV12-3 or TRBV12-4 and TRBJ1-5, with 8 bases fitting TRBD1. V lost 6 bases and J lost 4; bases outside the gene matches: 5. CDR3 length: 14 residues. The DNA for the CDR3 is TGTGCCAGCAGACTACAGGGGGGAAATCAGCCCCAGCATTTT. As protein: CASRLQGGNQPQHF.

CDR3 sequence (DNA): TGTGCCAGCAGCTCGCGACAGACTATACAAGAGACCCAGTACTTC. It translates to CASSSRQTIQETQYF. This chain connects TRBV7-8 to TRBJ2-5, with D perhaps being TRBD1 or TRBD2 (5 bases each). This CDR3 is built from 15 residues. V lost 4 bases and J 2 bases, leaving 14 bases between the germline ends. Germline CDR1 is SGHVS and CDR2 is FQNEAQ.

This clonotype was detected ten times or more. This chain joins TRBV12-3 or TRBV12-4 and TRBJ2-1; D is uncertain. The CDR3 totals 15 residues. V was pared by 5 bases and J by 6 bases, with 17 bases between. CDR3 region: CASSPREAAPNEQFF. The CDR3 DNA reads TGTGCCAGCAGTCCCCGAGAGGCAGCCCCCAATGAGCAGTTCTTC.

This clonotype was counted at least ten times. The chain couples TRBV7-2 to TRBJ2-7; D tentatively reads TRBD1 or TRBD2 (5 bases each). Trimming shortened V by 4 bases and J by 5 bases, and 21 bases separated the two germline ends. Germline V gene data show CDR1 as SGHTA and CDR2 as FQGNSA. The CDR3 loop spans 16 amino acids. The CDR3: CASSSPLRGSLDEQYF. The CDR3 DNA reads as TGTGCCAGCAGCTCCCCTTTACGGGGCTCCCTCGACGAGCAGTACTTC.

Comments on this clonotype: This may arise from a read error, as a much more abundant clone is one base away. V gene TRBV20-1 combines with J gene TRBJ1-2; D unresolved. The germline gives CDR1 DFQATT, CDR2 SNEGSKA (reference sequence). This CDR3 is 13 amino acids long. CDR3 loop: CGASLNRRYGYTF. CDR3 DNA sequence: TGCGGTGCTAGTTTGAATAGGCGGTATGGCTACACCTTC.

This clonotype was seen ten or more times. The chain combines TRBV3-1 with TRBJ2-5; D uncertain. Looked up from germline, CDR1 is LGHDT and CDR2 is YNNKEL (reference sequence). Trimming cost V 0 bases and J 1 base, with 9 bases left between them. The CDR3 contains 15 residues. The CDR3 DNA reads TGTGCCAGCAGCCAAGATCTACACAGCCAAGAGACCCAGTACTTC. It specifies CASSQDLHSQETQYF.

This clonotype was detected many times. The J gene is TRBJ2-5, the V gene TRBV7-2; no reliable D call. Germline V CDR1 and CDR2: SGHTA, FQGNSA. CDR3 length: 13 residues. V shed 1 base and J shed 9 bases, with 12 bases lying between them. Written as DNA, the CDR3 is TGTGCCAGCAGCTTAGACGACGTGGGCCCCCAGTACTTC. Translating it yields CASSLDDVGPQYF.

The chain links TRBV7-8 to TRBJ2-7; a possible D gene is TRBD2 (5 bases). The CDR3 consists of 13 residues. The germline V and J ends were trimmed by 1 base and 5 bases, with 9 bases remaining between them. CDR1 SGHVS and CDR2 FQNEAQ come from the germline V gene. CDR3 nucleotide sequence: TGTGCCAGCAGCTTAGATTCGGGGAACGAGCAGTACTTC. This sequence encodes CASSLDSGNEQYF.

At least ten counts were recorded for this clonotype. The V call is TRBV7-6, the J call TRBJ2-7; possible D gene TRBD1, 6 bases. Trimming pared 5 bases from V and 4 bases from J, leaving 18 bases between. From germline, CDR1 is SGHVS and CDR2 FNYEAQ. This CDR3 region has 15 residues. CDR3 nucleotides: TGTGCCAGCAGCCCCGGATCCGGGACAAGATACGAGCAGTACTTC. Its translation: CASSPGSGTRYEQYF.

Concerning this clonotype: A read error may explain this, as a much larger clone is one base away. This sequence joins TRBV14 and TRBJ2-7; D possibly corresponds to TRBD1 (6 bases). Per germline, CDR1 SGHDN and CDR2 FVKESK. The CDR3 contains 15 residues. Trimming removed 4 bases from V and 2 bases from J, with 15 bases in between. The CDR3 spells CASSRNRELTYEQYF. Here the CDR3 DNA reads TGTGCCAGCAGCCGCAACAGGGAATTGACCTACGAGCAGTACTTC. Full variable domain (remainder filled in from reference TRBV14 and TRBJ2-7): EAGVTQFPSHSVIEKGQTVTLRCDPISGHDNLYWYRRVMGKEIKFLLHFVKESKQDESGMPNNRFLAERTGGTYSTLKVQPAELEDSGVYFCASSRNRELTYEQYFGPGTRLTVT.

Ten or more counts support this clonotype. This sequence joins TRBV5-1 and TRBJ1-1; D gene unclear. There are 13 residues in the CDR3. Germline V CDR1 and CDR2: SGHRS, YFSETQ. Trimming took off 0 bases at V and 7 bases at J, with 10 bases between the two ends. The CDR3 is CASSLGPQNEAFF. DNA for the CDR3: TGCGCCAGCAGCTTGGGACCGCAGAATGAAGCTTTCTTT.